These 14 T cell receptor beta chains were all obtained from the same sample, sequenced in a study of beta chain features in type 1 diabetes. Study-level findings and limits: People with Type 1 diabetes carried modestly yet significantly shorter TCRB CDR3s in all four CD4+ subsets.

Their antigens remain unidentified. Every isolated RNA sample was fully reverse transcribed, so sequencing captured expressed TCRB transcripts. Assay: immunoSEQ multiplex PCR; the TCRdb copy retains only in-frame clones and omits some. This sample has 240,000 or so clones; around 20% occur once, and the top ten carry 0.025% to 0.035%. Material: naive CD4+ T cells from blood. The receptors stem from a woman in her forties with type 1 diabetes.

This chain links TRBV5-1 with TRBJ2-5, with D possibly TRBD2 on 6 matching bases. The CDR3 totals 15 residues. Germline loops: CDR1 SGHRS, CDR2 YFSETQ. Deletions cut 4 bases from V and 4 bases from J, with 17 bases between. The CDR3 nucleotides read TGCGCCAGCAGCAATCCGGCCTCGGAGGGAGAGACCCAGTACTTC. It translates to CASSNPASEGETQYF.

This sequence joins TRBV29-1 and TRBJ2-1, with TRBD1 matching 10 bases. The CDR3 runs to 13 residues. Looked up from germline, CDR1 is SQVTM and CDR2 is ANQGSEA. The ends lost 7 bases at V and 8 bases at J; junction bases unmatched: 8. CDR3 loop: CSANGQGDYEQFF. The CDR3 region has the DNA TGCAGCGCCAACGGACAGGGGGACTATGAGCAGTTCTTC.

The rearrangement links TRBV27 to TRBJ1-6; D might be TRBD1 (5 bases). The CDR3 is 15 residues long. The V end was cut by 2 bases, the J end by 10 bases, with 15 bases between. Germline values: CDR1 MNHEY, CDR2 SMNVEV (reference sequence). The CDR3 sequence: CASSLAGLSGSPLHF. The CDR3, as DNA: TGTGCCAGCAGTTTAGCAGGGTTGAGTGGATCACCCCTCCACTTT.

This chain joins TRBV27 and TRBJ1-4, with 9 positions matching TRBD1. The CDR3 is 15 amino acids. V gave up 6 bases and J gave up 3 bases; unmatched junction bases: 5. In germline, CDR1 is MNHEY, CDR2 SMNVEV (reference sequence). CDR3 coding DNA: TGTGCCAGCAGCCGAGGACAGGGGCCTAATGAAAAACTGTTTTTT. Encoded protein: CASSRGQGPNEKLFF. Based on the CDR3 plus reference TRBV27 and TRBJ1-4, the full variable domain is EAQVTQNPRYLITVTGKKLTVTCSQNMNHEYMSWYRQDPGLGLRQIYYSMNVEVTDKGDVPEGYKVSRKEKRNFPLILESPSPNQTSLYFCASSRGQGPNEKLFFGSGTQLSVL.

V usage is TRBV7-3 and J usage is TRBJ1-2, with 9 bases that match TRBD1. V gave up 5 bases and J gave up 7 bases; unmatched junction bases: 8. Germline CDR1 and CDR2: SGHTA and FQGTGA. This CDR3 spans 14 amino acids. This CDR3 reads CASSLTGGWSGYTF. The CDR3 nucleotides are TGTGCCAGCAGCCTGACAGGGGGATGGAGTGGCTACACCTTC.

The chain couples TRBV4-3 to TRBJ2-1, with 7 positions matching TRBD1. CDR1 is LGHNA, CDR2 YSLEER, per germline. The CDR3 covers 17 residues. V was pared by 1 base and J by 5 bases, with 11 bases of the junction left unmatched. The CDR3 loop is CASSQGISRDSDNEQFF. The CDR3 DNA follows: TGCGCCAGCAGCCAAGGTATCTCCCGGGACAGTGACAATGAGCAGTTCTTC.

The V call is TRBV4-1, the J call TRBJ1-1; no reliable D call. The ends were cut back, 3 bases at V and 5 bases at J, with 10 bases in the middle. The CDR3 totals 13 residues. Per germline, CDR1 MGHRA and CDR2 YSYEKL. As DNA, the CDR3 is TGCGCCAGCAGCCATCAGGATAGGACTGAAGCTTTCTTT. Translated: CASSHQDRTEAFF.

The table lists this clone with a few counts. The chain uses TRBV20-1 and TRBJ1-1; no clear D. Trimming removed 0 bases from V and 10 bases from J, with 6 bases in between. The CDR3 extends over 10 amino acids. The germline V gene has CDR1 DFQATT and CDR2 SNEGSKA (reference sequence). The CDR3 sequence: CSAREAVAFF. The CDR3 DNA sequence: TGCAGTGCTAGAGAGGCGGTAGCTTTCTTT.

This clone was counted only a few times. V is TRBV14 and J is TRBJ2-1; 9 nucleotides line up with TRBD2. The V gene end was trimmed by 4 bases and the J gene end by 9 bases; junction bases not matched to a gene: 16. The CDR3 has 17 amino acids. CDR1 is SGHDN and CDR2 is FVKESK in the germline V gene. The CDR3 region is CASSPRLVAGAIGEQFF. CDR3 DNA sequence: TGTGCCAGCAGCCCCCGACTGGTAGCGGGGGCGATTGGTGAGCAGTTCTTC.

This sequence joins TRBV28 and TRBJ1-2; D gene ambiguous. The length of the CDR3 is 15 residues. The germline V and J ends were trimmed by 6 bases and 4 bases, with 18 bases remaining between them. Germline loops: CDR1 MDHEN, CDR2 SYDVKM. The CDR3 nucleotides are TGTGCCAGCAGGCTTGGCCAGGATTGGGCCTATGGCTACACCTTC. It translates to CASRLGQDWAYGYTF.

The chain couples TRBV6-5 to TRBJ2-7; D might be TRBD1 (6 bases). V shed 0 bases and J shed 2 bases, with 8 bases lying between them. Germline CDR1 reads MNHEY; CDR2 reads SVGAGI. The CDR3 is made up of 14 amino acids. This CDR3 reads CASSYSRDTYEQYF. The DNA for the CDR3 is TGTGCCAGCAGTTACTCCCGGGACACCTACGAGCAGTACTTC.

This clone was counted a few times. The V and J genes are TRBV19 and TRBJ2-1; the D gene is possibly TRBD1 (6 bases). Per germline, CDR1 LNHDA and CDR2 SQIVND (reference sequence). The CDR3 has 15 amino acids. Trimming cost V 1 base and J 7 bases, with 14 bases left between them. The CDR3 DNA reads TGTGCCAGTAGTATAGCCGGACAGCTAATGAATGAGCAGTTCTTC. It specifies CASSIAGQLMNEQFF.

This clone appeared a single time. The chain is built from TRBV28 and TRBJ1-2; no definite D call. CDR1 MDHEN and CDR2 SYDVKM come from the germline V gene. Trimming shortened V by 4 bases and J by 4 bases, and 13 bases separated the two germline ends. CDR3 length: 14 residues. CDR3 in DNA: TGTGCCAGCAGTTCCTGGGGAGATGGCTATGGCTACACCTTC. It yields the protein CASSSWGDGYGYTF.

The chain is built from TRBV4-1 and TRBJ2-1, with 8 bases aligning to TRBD2. The CDR3 is 16 amino acids. With 4 bases clipped from V and 6 bases from J, the junction kept 11 bases outside the gene matches. Germline CDR1 and CDR2: MGHRA and YSYEKL. CDR3 region: CASSPARAGGRNEQFF. The DNA of the CDR3 is TGCGCCAGCAGCCCCGCCCGCGCGGGAGGACGCAATGAGCAGTTCTTC.